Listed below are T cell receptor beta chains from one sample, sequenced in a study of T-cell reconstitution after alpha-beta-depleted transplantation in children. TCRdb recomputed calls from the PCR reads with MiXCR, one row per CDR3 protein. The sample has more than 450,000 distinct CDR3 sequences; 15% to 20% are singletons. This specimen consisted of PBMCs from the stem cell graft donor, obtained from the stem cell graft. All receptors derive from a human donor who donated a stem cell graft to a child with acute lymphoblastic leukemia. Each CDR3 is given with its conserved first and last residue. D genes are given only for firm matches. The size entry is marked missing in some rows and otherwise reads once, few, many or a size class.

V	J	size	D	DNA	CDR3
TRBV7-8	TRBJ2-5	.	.	TGTGCCAGCAGCCAGGGGGAGGGGAGTAGATCGAAAGAGACCCAGTACTTC	CASSQGEGSRSKETQYF
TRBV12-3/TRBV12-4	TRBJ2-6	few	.	TGTGCCAGCAGTTGGTCGGGCACGGCTGGGGCCAACGTCCTGACTTTC	CASSWSGTAGANVLTF
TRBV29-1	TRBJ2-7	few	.	TGCAGCGTCGTTAGCGCCTACGAGCAGTACTTC	CSVVSAYEQYF
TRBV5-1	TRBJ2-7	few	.	TGCGCCAGCAGCTTGGAGGGCCTCGAGCAGTACTTC	CASSLEGLEQYF
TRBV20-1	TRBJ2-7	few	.	TGCAGTGCTAGAGATGTACTAGCCCTTTCCTACGAGCAGTACTTC	CSARDVLALSYEQYF
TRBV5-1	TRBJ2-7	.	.	TGCGCCAGCAGCTGGACAGAGGGAGCCTACGAGCAGTACTTC	CASSWTEGAYEQYF
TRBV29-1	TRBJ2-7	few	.	TGCAGCGTTGGGTGGGTGGAGGAGGAGCAGTACTTC	CSVGWVEEEQYF
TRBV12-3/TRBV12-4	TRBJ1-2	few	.	TGTGCCAGCAGTTTAGCGGTCCGCGGCTACACCTTC	CASSLAVRGYTF
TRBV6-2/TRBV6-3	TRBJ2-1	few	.	TGTGCCAGCAGTTACACGGAGTCCATAGTTGCGCCGAACTTTTACTACAATGAGCAGTTCTTC	CASSYTESIVAPNFYYNEQFF
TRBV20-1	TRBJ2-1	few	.	TGCAGAGCTGGCCCCGGGACTGCCCCCAAGGAGTTCTTC	CRAGPGTAPKEFF
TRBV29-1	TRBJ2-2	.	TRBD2	TGCAGCGCCGAGACTAGCGTCGGCTCTTTCTTGAACACCGGGGAGCTGTTTTTT	CSAETSVGSFLNTGELFF
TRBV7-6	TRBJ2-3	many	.	TGTGCCAGCAGCTTAGGACATACAGACACAGATACGCAGTATTTT	CASSLGHTDTDTQYF
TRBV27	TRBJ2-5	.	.	TGTGCCAGCAGCGTGCATGGGTTCGGAGAGACCCAGTACTTC	CASSVHGFGETQYF
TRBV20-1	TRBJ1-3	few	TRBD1	TGCAGTGCCGCGGGACAGGTTAACGGCGGAAACACCATATATTTT	CSAAGQVNGGNTIYF
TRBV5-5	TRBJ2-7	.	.	TGTGCCAGCAGGCCGAACAGTTACTCCTACGAGCAGTACTTC	CASRPNSYSYEQYF
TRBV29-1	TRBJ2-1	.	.	TGCAGCGTCGTCCTACTAGACTACAATGAGCAGTTCTTC	CSVVLLDYNEQFF
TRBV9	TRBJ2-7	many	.	TGTGCCAGCAGTGCCGGGACGGGTTACGAGCAGTACTTC	CASSAGTGYEQYF
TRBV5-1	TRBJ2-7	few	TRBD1	TGCGCCAGCAGCTTGGGAGACAGGGTGGAATACTTC	CASSLGDRVEYF
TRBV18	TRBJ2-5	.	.	TGTGCCAGCTCACCACAATCAGGGGAGACCCAGTACTTC	CASSPQSGETQYF
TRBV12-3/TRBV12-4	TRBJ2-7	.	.	TGTGCCAGCAGTTTAACTAGCTCCATGCACGAGCAGTACTTC	CASSLTSSMHEQYF
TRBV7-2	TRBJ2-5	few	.	TGTGCCAGCAGCCCAGACGGGCGTCTGTACTTC	CASSPDGRLYF
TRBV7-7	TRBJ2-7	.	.	TGTGCCAGCAGCCCACAACAGGGTCCCCCCTCCTACGAGCAGTACTTC	CASSPQQGPPSYEQYF
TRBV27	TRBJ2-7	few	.	TGTGCCAGCAGTTTACGGCTAGCAAACCACGAGCAGTACTTC	CASSLRLANHEQYF
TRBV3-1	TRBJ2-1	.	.	TGTGCCAGCAGCCAACTACTTGATGAGCAGTTCTTC	CASSQLLDEQFF
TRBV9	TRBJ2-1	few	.	TGTGCCAGCAGCGCCAGTGACAATGAGCAGTTCTTC	CASSASDNEQFF
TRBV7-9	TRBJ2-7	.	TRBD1	TGTGCCAGCAGCTCCGCCCTGGGACAGGGGCGGTACGAGCAGTACTTC	CASSSALGQGRYEQYF
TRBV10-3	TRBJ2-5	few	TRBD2	TGTGCCATCAGTGGGGAGAACGGGAGGGCCGGGGAGACCCAGTACTTC	CAISGENGRAGETQYF
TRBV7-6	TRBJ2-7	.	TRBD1	TGTGCCAGCAGCGTAGGACAGGGGGCAAACTACGAGCAGTACTTC	CASSVGQGANYEQYF
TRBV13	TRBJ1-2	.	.	TGTGCCAGCAGCACCGCTCAGGGAATCAGCTATGGCTACACCTTC	CASSTAQGISYGYTF
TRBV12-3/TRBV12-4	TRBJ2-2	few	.	TGTGCCAGCAGTTACCAATTGACCGGGGAGCTGTTTTTT	CASSYQLTGELFF
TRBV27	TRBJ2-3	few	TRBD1	TGTGCCAGCAGTCCTCCGGGACAGGGGGCGTCAGATACGCAGTATTTT	CASSPPGQGASDTQYF
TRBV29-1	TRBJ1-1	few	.	TGCAGCGGTGGAGGGGGGAACACTGAAGCTTTCTTT	CSGGGGNTEAFF
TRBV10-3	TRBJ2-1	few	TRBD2	TGTGCCATCAGTCCTGAGACTAGCGGGAGCGCGGTTGAGCAGTTCTTC	CAISPETSGSAVEQFF
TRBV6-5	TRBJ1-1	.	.	TGTGCCAGCAGTACTCTTCCGTTGGGAATGAACACTGAAGCTTTCTTT	CASSTLPLGMNTEAFF
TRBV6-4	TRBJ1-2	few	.	TGTGCCAGCACAATTAAGGGGAATGGCTACACCTTC	CASTIKGNGYTF
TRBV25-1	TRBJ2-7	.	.	TGTGCCAGCAGGGACAGCCCCTACGAGCAGTACTTC	CASRDSPYEQYF
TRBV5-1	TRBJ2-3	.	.	TGCGCCAGCAGCCCCTCCCGGCGACAACCCACAGATACGCAGTATTTT	CASSPSRRQPTDTQYF
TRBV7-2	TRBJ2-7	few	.	TGTGCCAGCAGCTTAGGGCACTGGTACGAGCAGTACTTC	CASSLGHWYEQYF
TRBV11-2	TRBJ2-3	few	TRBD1	TGTGCCAGCAACCCGGGACAGTCCCCCACGGATACGCAGTATTTT	CASNPGQSPTDTQYF
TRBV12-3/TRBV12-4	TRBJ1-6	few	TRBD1	TGTGCCAGCAGTTTTCTGACAGGGGCCTATAATTCACCCCTCCACTTT	CASSFLTGAYNSPLHF
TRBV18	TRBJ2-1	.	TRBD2	TGTGCCAGCTCACCACCTTCTAGCGGACCTACCTACAATGAGCAGTTCTTC	CASSPPSSGPTYNEQFF
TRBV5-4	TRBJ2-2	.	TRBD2	TGTGCCAGCAGCTTGGGACTAGCTACCGGGGAGCTGTTTTTT	CASSLGLATGELFF
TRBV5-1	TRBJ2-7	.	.	TGCGCCAGCAGGATAAAGGGGGGGGACTACGAGCAGTACTTC	CASRIKGGDYEQYF
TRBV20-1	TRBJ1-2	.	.	TGCAGTGCTAGAGCCCCCGGCAGGAACTATGGCTACACCTTC	CSARAPGRNYGYTF
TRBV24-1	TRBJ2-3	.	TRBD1	TGTGCCACCAGTGATCGCGACAGGGGGGGGACAGATACGCAGTATTTT	CATSDRDRGGTDTQYF
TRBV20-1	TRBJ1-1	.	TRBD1	TGCAGTGCAACGGACAGGTACAACACTGAAGCTTTCTTT	CSATDRYNTEAFF
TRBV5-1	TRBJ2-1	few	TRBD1	TGCGCCAGCAGCGGATCCGGGACAGGGTCCAATGAGCAGTTCTTC	CASSGSGTGSNEQFF
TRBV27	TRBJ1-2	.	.	TGTGCCAGCAGTTTATTCCCCGCACAGCAAGATGGCTACACCTTC	CASSLFPAQQDGYTF
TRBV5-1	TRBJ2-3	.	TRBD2	TGCGCCAGCAGCTTGGTGCTAGCGGGAGGCGCAGATACGCAGTATTTT	CASSLVLAGGADTQYF
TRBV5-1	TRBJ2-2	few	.	TGCGCCAGCAGCTTCAGACACAACACCGGGGAGCTGTTTTTT	CASSFRHNTGELFF
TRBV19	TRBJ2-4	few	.	TGTGCCAGTAGTATCCCAGCCAAAAACAGTCAGTACTTC	CASSIPAKNSQYF
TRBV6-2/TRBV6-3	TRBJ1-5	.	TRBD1	TGTGCCAGCAGTTACCGTGACAGGGGAGGACAGCCCCAGCATTTT	CASSYRDRGGQPQHF
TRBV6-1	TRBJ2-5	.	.	TGTGCCAGCAGGGGAGCGGGCCCTACAGGAAGGGAGACCCAGTACTTC	CASRGAGPTGRETQYF